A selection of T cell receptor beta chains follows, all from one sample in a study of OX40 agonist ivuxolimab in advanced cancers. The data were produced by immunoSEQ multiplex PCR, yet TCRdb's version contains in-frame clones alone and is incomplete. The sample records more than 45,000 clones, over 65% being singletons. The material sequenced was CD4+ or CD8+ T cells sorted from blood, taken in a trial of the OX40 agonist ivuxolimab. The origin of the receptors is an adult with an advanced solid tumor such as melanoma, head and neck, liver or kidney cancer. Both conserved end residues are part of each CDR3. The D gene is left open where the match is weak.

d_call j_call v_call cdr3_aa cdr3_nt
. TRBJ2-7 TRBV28 CASSLFGPYEQYF TGTGCCAGCAGTTTATTCGGGCCCTACGAGCAGTACTTC
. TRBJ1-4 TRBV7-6 CASSLGATQNEKLFF TGTGCCAGCAGCTTAGGTGCGACCCAGAATGAAAAACTGTTTTTT
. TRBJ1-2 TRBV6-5 CASNAGGLPYGYTF TGTGCCAGCAACGCCGGGGGTCTTCCCTATGGCTACACCTTC
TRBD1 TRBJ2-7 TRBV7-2 CASTPRDRVYEQYF TGTGCCAGCACCCCGCGGGACAGGGTATACGAGCAGTACTTC
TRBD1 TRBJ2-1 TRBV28 CASRGTGAGDEQFF TGTGCCAGCAGGGGGACAGGGGCAGGCGATGAGCAGTTCTTC
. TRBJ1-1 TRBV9 CASSVRGTTEAFF TGTGCCAGCAGCGTAAGGGGGACCACTGAAGCTTTCTTT
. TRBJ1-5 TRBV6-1 CASSETSGRSNQPQHF TGTGCCAGCAGTGAAACCTCTGGACGGAGCAATCAGCCCCAGCATTTT
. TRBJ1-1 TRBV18 CASSPAASMNTEAFF TGTGCCAGCTCACCAGCGGCAAGCATGAACACTGAAGCTTTCTTT
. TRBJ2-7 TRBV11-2 CASSDPDEQYF TGTGCCAGCAGCGACCCGGACGAGCAGTACTTC
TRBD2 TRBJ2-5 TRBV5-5 CASSSGLAAQETQYF TGTGCCAGCAGCTCGGGACTAGCGGCCCAAGAGACCCAGTACTTC